A single sample gave rise to the 27 T cell receptor beta chains below, sequenced in a study of persistence of HIV-infected CD4 T cells. These TCRs are of unknown antigen specificity. Stimulation used about 10 ug/mL lysate from CMV-infected fibroblasts. CD40L/CD69 double-negative CD45RO-high memory CD4+ T cells were collected. This was the immunoSEQ version 4 assay in survey mode. The data were produced by immunoSEQ multiplex PCR, yet TCRdb's version contains in-frame clones alone and is incomplete. The data contain 50,000 or so clones, approximately 72% of them singletons. The specimen was CD4+ T cells sorted from PBMCs after 18-hour stimulation, collected from a patient who received antiretroviral therapy. The receptors here all came from an adult man with HIV who was CMV-seropositive.

J is TRBJ1-3 and V is TRBV11-3, with D hard to call. The CDR3 is 20 residues long. CDR1 is SGHNT and CDR2 is YENEEA in the germline V gene. V was shortened by 1 base and J by 0 bases, with 22 bases between the two germline ends. The CDR3 bases are TGTGCCAGCAGCTTAGCAGTCTCCCCGGTGGTCGGCCGCTCTGGAAACACCATATATTTT. Its translation is CASSLAVSPVVGRSGNTIYF.

The chain links TRBV29-1 to TRBJ1-5; no reliable D call. This CDR3 region has 12 residues. Germline CDR1 reads SQVTM; CDR2 reads ANQGSEA. V was trimmed by 4 bases and J by 4 bases, leaving 8 bases between them. The CDR3 DNA reads TGCAGCGTTGGGTGGCAGAATCAGCCCCAGCATTTT. Residues: CSVGWQNQPQHF.

The chain employs TRBV7-9 and TRBJ2-2; D is perhaps TRBD2 (6 bases). Trimming took off 5 bases at V and 6 bases at J, with 7 bases between the two ends. CDR1 and CDR2 (germline): SEHNR, FQNEAQ (reference sequence). The CDR3 sequence is 12 residues long. The CDR3 here is CASSPGAGELFF. The CDR3 coding sequence is TGTGCCAGCAGCCCGGGGGCCGGGGAGCTGTTTTTT.

The rearrangement uses TRBV2 and TRBJ1-5; maybe TRBD1 (5 bases). The germline gives CDR1 SNHLY, CDR2 FYNNEI. V was cut by 7 bases and J by 7 bases, with 17 bases left in between. The CDR3 has 14 residues. The DNA of the CDR3 is TGTGCCAGCACGGGGGGGGTCATTGGACAGCCCCAGCATTTT. It codes for CASTGGVIGQPQHF.

The gene calls are TRBV3-1 (or the pseudogene TRBV3-2) and TRBJ1-3; the D is unclear. Germline V gives CDR1 LGHDT, CDR2 YNNKEL (reference sequence). CDR3 length equals 15 residues. Trimming cost V 6 bases and J 0 bases, with 12 bases left between them. The CDR3 DNA follows: TGTGCCAGCAGTCGAGGAGGCAGCTCTGGAAACACCATATATTTT. This codes for CASSRGGSSGNTIYF.

The chain has TRBV6-1 and TRBJ1-3; TRBD1 might be the D (6 bases). The CDR3 has 15 amino acids. Between the trimmed V and J ends, which lost 1 base and 4 bases, there was a span of 11 bases. CDR1 is MNHNS and CDR2 is SASEGT in the germline V gene. This CDR3 reads CASSEGGGKGNTIYF. In DNA, the CDR3 is TGTGCCAGCAGTGAAGGAGGGGGAAAAGGAAACACCATATATTTT.

The J gene is TRBJ1-2, the V gene TRBV7-9, with D maybe TRBD1 (5 bases). CDR3 length equals 13 residues. Per the germline V gene, CDR1 is SEHNR and CDR2 is FQNEAQ (reference sequence). V lost 5 bases and J 3 bases, leaving 10 bases between the germline ends. The CDR3 region has the DNA TGTGCCAGCAGCGCCGGGGGGGACTATGGCTACACCTTC. Its protein product is CASSAGGDYGYTF. The full variable domain, with the rest looked up from reference TRBV7-9 and TRBJ1-2, is DTGVSQNPRHKITKRGQNVTFRCDPISEHNRLYWYRQTLGQGPEFLTYFQNEAQLEKSRLLSDRFSAERPKGSFSTLEIQRTEQGDSAMYLCASSAGGDYGYTFGSGTRLTVV.

Only a few counts were recorded for this clone. The rearrangement links TRBV14 to TRBJ1-1, with a tentative D call TRBD1 (5 bases). Germline-derived CDR1 and CDR2 are SGHDN and FVKESK. Trimming removed 3 bases at V and 5 bases at J, with 16 bases between. The CDR3 spans 15 residues. As DNA, the CDR3 is TGTGCCAGCAGCCAGGACTATGGGGGATGGACTGAAGCTTTCTTT. It translates to CASSQDYGGWTEAFF.

This chain links TRBV19 with TRBJ2-2; D might be TRBD1 (7 bases). V was cut by 3 bases and J by 4 bases, with 18 bases left in between. The CDR3 contains 17 residues. Germline V gives CDR1 LNHDA, CDR2 SQIVND (reference sequence). The CDR3 loop is CASSISGGQKGTGELFF. CDR3 coding DNA: TGTGCCAGTAGTATTTCAGGGGGGCAGAAGGGCACCGGGGAGCTGTTTTTT.

The rearrangement uses TRBV30 and TRBJ1-3, with TRBD1 as a possible D gene (6 bases). The CDR3 runs to 17 residues. The V end lost 5 bases, the J end lost 0 bases, and 20 bases lay between the germline ends. CDR1 is GTSNPN and CDR2 is SVGIG in the germline V gene (reference sequence). The CDR3 region has the DNA TGTGCCTGGCGGAAAGGGGGGGCAATCACCTCTGGAAACACCATATATTTT. This gives the protein CAWRKGGAITSGNTIYF.

The chain combines TRBV7-9 with TRBJ2-1; weak D call: TRBD1 (5 bases). The V gene lost 4 bases and the J gene lost 6 bases, with 13 bases spanning the gap. This CDR3 is built from 14 residues. Germline-derived CDR1 and CDR2 are SEHNR and FQNEAQ (reference sequence). The CDR3 spells CASSYGLGPNEQFF. CDR3 bases: TGTGCCAGCAGCTACGGCTTGGGGCCCAATGAGCAGTTCTTC.

The rearrangement uses TRBV4-2 and TRBJ2-5; D might be TRBD1 (6 bases). Trimming took 6 bases from V and 2 from J, leaving 10 bases between them. This CDR3 spans 13 amino acids. Germline assignment: CDR1 LGHNA and CDR2 YNFKEQ. The CDR3 sequence is CASSPDRQETQYF. CDR3 nucleotide sequence: TGTGCCAGCAGTCCCGACAGGCAAGAGACCCAGTACTTC.

This CDR3 reads CASSLAYGYTF. CDR3 coding DNA: TGTGCCAGCAGCTTGGCTTATGGCTACACCTTC. The V and J genes are TRBV5-6 and TRBJ1-2; D gene unclear. V lost 0 bases and J 5 bases, leaving 2 bases between the germline ends. CDR1 and CDR2 (germline): SGHDT, YYEEEE. This CDR3 is 11 amino acids long.

V usage is TRBV3-1 (or the pseudogene TRBV3-2) and J usage is TRBJ1-4, with 7 bases fitting TRBD1. Germline assignment: CDR1 LGHDT and CDR2 YNNKEL (reference sequence). This CDR3 comprises 17 residues. The V gene end was trimmed by 0 bases and the J gene end by 11 bases; junction bases not matched to a gene: 15. The CDR3 protein is CASSQESSDRVPRKLFF. DNA of the CDR3: TGTGCCAGCAGCCAAGAGTCGTCCGACAGGGTCCCTCGGAAACTGTTTTTT.

The chain is built from TRBV18 and TRBJ2-2; maybe TRBD1 (6 bases). The V gene lost 4 bases and the J gene lost 1 base, with 10 bases spanning the gap. CDR1 and CDR2 from the germline V gene are KGHSH and LQKENI. The CDR3 sequence is 15 residues long. The CDR3 region is CASSRPGQNTGELFF. The CDR3 DNA is TGTGCCAGCTCACGGCCGGGACAGAACACCGGGGAGCTGTTTTTT.

J is TRBJ2-5 and V is TRBV6-6; TRBD2 matches at 12 bases. CDR3 length equals 15 residues. From germline, CDR1 is MNHNY and CDR2 SVGAGI (reference sequence). Trimming at V came to 5 bases and at J to 7 bases, leaving 8 bases not matched to a gene. The CDR3 DNA reads as TGTGCCAGCAGTAAGACTAGCGGGAGTCAGGGGACCCAGTACTTC. Its protein is CASSKTSGSQGTQYF.

The chain joins TRBV7-9 to TRBJ2-5; 10 bases align to TRBD2. CDR1 and CDR2 (germline): SEHNR, FQNEAQ (reference sequence). The CDR3 extends over 13 amino acids. With 5 bases clipped from V and 4 bases from J, the junction kept 1 base outside the gene matches. The CDR3 coding sequence is TGTGCCAGCAGCCCTAGCGGGGGAGAGACCCAGTACTTC. Translated: CASSPSGGETQYF.

The chain recombines TRBV6-6 with TRBJ2-7, with D hard to call. The germline V gene encodes CDR1 MNHNY and CDR2 SVGAGI (reference sequence). This CDR3 has 12 residues. V was trimmed by 0 bases and J by 3 bases, leaving 3 bases between them. CDR3 region: CASSYSIYEQYF. CDR3 nucleotides: TGTGCCAGCAGTTACTCGATCTACGAGCAGTACTTC.

The chain couples TRBV2 to TRBJ1-5; TRBD1 matches at 8 bases. The CDR3 has 15 residues. Per germline, CDR1 SNHLY and CDR2 FYNNEI. With V trimmed by 10 bases and J by 7 bases, 15 bases remained unmatched. DNA for the CDR3: TGTGCCACGAGGAGGGGTCAGGGGGCGGGGCAGCCCCAGCATTTT. Encoded protein: CATRRGQGAGQPQHF.

The gene calls are TRBV3-1 (or the pseudogene TRBV3-2) and TRBJ1-4; D call uncertain. The CDR3 consists of 16 residues. V lost 1 base and J lost 7, with 16 bases in between. Germline assignment: CDR1 LGHDT and CDR2 YNNKEL (reference sequence). CDR3 in DNA: TGTGCCAGCAGCCAAGTATTGGGGAAGACTGGTGAAAAACTGTTTTTT. Translation: CASSQVLGKTGEKLFF.

The gene calls are TRBV7-2 and TRBJ1-5; D is perhaps TRBD1 (5 bases). Trimming took 5 bases from V and 3 from J, leaving 8 bases between them. This CDR3 is built from 13 residues. Germline assignment: CDR1 SGHTA and CDR2 FQGNSA. CDR3 loop: CASSGDYNQPQHF. The DNA of the CDR3 is TGTGCCAGCAGCGGGGACTACAATCAGCCCCAGCATTTT.

This clone showed up just a few times. V usage is TRBV28 and J usage is TRBJ2-4; a possible D gene is TRBD1 (6 bases). V was trimmed by 6 bases and J by 7 bases, leaving 16 bases between them. The CDR3 runs 14 residues. Germline V gives CDR1 MDHEN, CDR2 SYDVKM. CDR3 in amino acids: CASRQGRDPNIQYF. CDR3 DNA: TGTGCCAGCAGACAGGGTAGGGATCCGAACATTCAGTACTTC.

This chain uses TRBV5-6 with TRBJ1-1; no clear D. V lost 0 bases, J lost 1 base, and 13 bases lay in between. CDR1 and CDR2 (germline): SGHDT, YYEEEE. CDR3 length: 16 residues. The CDR3 region has the DNA TGTGCCAGCAGCTTGGTTGAATGGCAGACGAACACTGAAGCTTTCTTT. Residues: CASSLVEWQTNTEAFF.

The chain carries TRBV4-2 and TRBJ1-5, with D uncertain. The V gene's germline CDR1 is LGHNA and CDR2 YNFKEQ. V lost 0 bases to trimming and J lost 0 bases, with 6 bases between them. The CDR3 sequence is 15 residues long. CDR3: CASSQDLYSNQPQHF. The CDR3 region has the DNA TGTGCCAGCAGCCAAGACCTTTATAGCAATCAGCCCCAGCATTTT.

By share, this clone ranks as medium-sized. The V and J genes are TRBV5-6 and TRBJ1-2, with D perhaps TRBD1 (6 bases). Germline assignment: CDR1 SGHDT and CDR2 YYEEEE. This CDR3 contains 16 residues. Trimming stripped 4 bases from V and 0 bases from J, with 16 bases between. DNA for the CDR3: TGTGCCAGCAGCCTGGACTTCAGGGGAGCTAACTATGGCTACACCTTC. This codes for CASSLDFRGANYGYTF.

In its sample, this clone is medium-sized. The CDR3 loop reads CASSLDGARSGNTIYF. For the CDR3, the DNA is TGTGCCAGCAGCTTAGATGGGGCACGCTCTGGAAACACCATATATTTT. The chain is built from TRBV7-9 and TRBJ1-3; a possible D gene is TRBD1 (5 bases). Germline V CDR1 and CDR2: SEHNR, FQNEAQ (reference sequence). The CDR3 consists of 16 residues. Between the trimmed V and J ends, which lost 1 base and 0 bases, there was a span of 10 bases.

The chain uses TRBV7-9 and TRBJ2-5, with D possibly being TRBD2 (6 bases). V was trimmed by 2 bases and J by 7 bases, leaving 14 bases between them. This CDR3 has 14 amino acids. Germline-derived CDR1 and CDR2 are SEHNR and FQNEAQ (reference sequence). CDR3 amino acids: CASSLTGDGRTQYF. CDR3 sequence (DNA): TGTGCCAGCAGCTTAACGGGGGACGGGCGGACCCAGTACTTC. The full variable domain, rest sourced from reference TRBV7-9 and TRBJ2-5, is DTGVSQNPRHKITKRGQNVTFRCDPISEHNRLYWYRQTLGQGPEFLTYFQNEAQLEKSRLLSDRFSAERPKGSFSTLEIQRTEQGDSAMYLCASSLTGDGRTQYFGPGTRLLVL.